The T cell receptor (beta chain) under discussion was sequenced for a study of response to subunit inactivated influenza vaccine. TCRdb used MiXCR to reprocess the RT-PCR reads, holding one entry per CDR3 protein. The repertoire holds a few hundred thousand distinct CDR3 sequences, with 10% to 12% as singletons. J was trimmed by 2 bases and V by 2 bases; bases with no gene match: 11. This CDR3 is built from 16 residues. Germline CDR1 is DFQATT and CDR2 is SNEGSKA (reference sequence). This same sample was also taken into another study, of T cells expressing NK-cell markers. That work adds: Generation of TCR beta cDNA was performed by 5'RACE template switching incorporating UMIs. Repertoire data for TCR beta were derived from sorted T cells (CD3+CD56+NKG2C+, CD3+CD56+NKG2C- and CD3+CD56-NKG2C+). Top CD8+ clonotypes included the dominant CD3+CD56+NKG2C+ clonotypes in a handful of donors. These same clonotypes (in several donors) also led the CD3+CD56-NKG2C+ fraction.

The receptor's source is a man aged 45 to 65 who received an inactivated influenza vaccine. Material: PBMCs from blood, obtained on the day of vaccination. The genes are TRBV20-1 and TRBJ2-5, with TRBD2 identical over 7 bases. The CDR3 region has the DNA TGCAGTGCTAGATTCAAAGAGACTAGCAGACAAGAGACCCAGTACTTC. Translating gives CSARFKETSRQETQYF.